A single sample is the source of the 20 T cell receptor beta chains below, sequenced in a study of cytomegalovirus exposure and HLA in healthy donors. This PCR relied on a set of 60 Vbeta primers and 13 Jbeta primers. Generated by immunoSEQ multiplex PCR, the TCRdb table keeps only in-frame clones and is missing some. The data contain under 150,000 clones, approximately 86% of them singletons. What was sequenced was PBMCs. The origin of the receptors is a boy younger than 18 in good health and CMV-seronegative.

This chain connects TRBV2 to TRBJ2-5; TRBD2 matches 13 bases. CDR3 length: 16 residues. V lost 3 bases and J lost 7; bases outside the gene matches: 8. Germline loops: CDR1 SNHLY, CDR2 FYNNEI. This chain's CDR3 is CASSDGLAGAGGTQYF. CDR3 nucleotide sequence: TGTGCCAGCAGTGACGGACTAGCGGGGGCCGGAGGGACCCAGTACTTC.

V gene TRBV27 combines with J gene TRBJ1-2, with 7 bases lining up with TRBD1. The CDR3 is made up of 15 amino acids. V shed 2 bases and J 0 bases; nucleotides not matched to a gene: 3. CDR1 is MNHEY, CDR2 SMNVEV, per germline (reference sequence). In DNA form, the CDR3 reads TGTGCCAGCAGTTTACCCGGGACAGCTAACTATGGCTACACCTTC. Its protein product is CASSLPGTANYGYTF.

This sequence joins TRBV29-1 and TRBJ1-2; D is unclear. The V end lost 2 bases, the J end lost 8 bases, and 12 bases lay between the germline ends. Germline V gene lookup returns CDR1 SQVTM and CDR2 ANQGSEA. The CDR3 is made up of 12 amino acids. In DNA, the CDR3 is TGCAGCGTTGAATCCCGGGAGGACGGCTACACCTTC. Its translation: CSVESREDGYTF. The full variable domain, in which reference TRBV29-1 and TRBJ1-2 provide the parts outside the CDR3, is SAVISQKPSRDICQRGTSLTIQCQVDSQVTMMFWYRQQPGQSLTLIATANQGSEATYESGFVIDKFPISRPNLTFSTLTVSNMSPEDSSIYLCSVESREDGYTFGSGTRLTVV.

This clone has a single count. The CDR3 DNA reads TGTGCCAGCATCCCGGGGGGGTCCTATGGCTACACCTTC. Amino acid sequence: CASIPGGSYGYTF. This chain connects TRBV2 to TRBJ1-2; weak D call: TRBD1 (5 bases). Germline CDR1 SNHLY, CDR2 FYNNEI. V was trimmed by 7 bases and J by 4 bases, leaving 13 bases between them. CDR3 length: 13 residues.

This chain uses TRBV7-8 with TRBJ2-7, with TRBD1 matching 8 bases. The length of the CDR3 is 16 residues. The V gene's germline CDR1 is SGHVS and CDR2 FQNEAQ. After removal of 4 bases from V and 4 bases from J, the junction contained 12 bases not matched to a gene. CDR3 protein: CASSSSETRGLYEQYF. The DNA for the CDR3 is TGTGCCAGCAGCTCATCGGAGACCAGGGGGCTATACGAGCAGTACTTC. Full variable domain (remainder filled in from reference TRBV7-8 and TRBJ2-7): GAGVSQSPRYKVAKRGQDVALRCDPISGHVSLFWYQQALGQGPEFLTYFQNEAQLDKSGLPSDRFFAERPEGSVSTLKIQRTQQEDSAVYLCASSSSETRGLYEQYFGPGTRLTVT.

The sample holds a few counts of this clone. V gene TRBV19 combines with J gene TRBJ1-1; D gene unclear. CDR3 length equals 12 residues. CDR1 and CDR2 (germline): LNHDA, SQIVND (reference sequence). V shed 6 bases and J shed 1 base, with 6 bases lying between them. The CDR3 DNA reads as TGTGCCAGTAGGTACGGGAACACTGAAGCTTTCTTT. Translating gives CASRYGNTEAFF.

The V call is TRBV30, the J call TRBJ2-7, with 7 bases fitting TRBD1. This CDR3 is built from 16 residues. J gave up 0 bases and V 3 bases, and 11 bases lay outside the gene matches. Germline V CDR1 and CDR2: GTSNPN, SVGIG (reference sequence). The CDR3 loop reads CAWSGPPGQISYEQYF. CDR3 DNA: TGTGCCTGGAGCGGACCCCCGGGACAGATCTCCTACGAGCAGTACTTC.

This clone has just a few counts. This chain uses TRBV5-6 with TRBJ2-1; maybe TRBD2 (6 bases). The CDR3 totals 15 residues. The V end was cut by 0 bases, the J end by 10 bases, with 17 bases between. Germline assignment: CDR1 SGHDT and CDR2 YYEEEE. The CDR3 reads CASSLGLVLSNEQFF. CDR3 DNA sequence: TGTGCCAGCAGCTTGGGACTAGTTCTTAGTAACGAGCAGTTCTTC.

This chain uses TRBV27 with TRBJ1-2, with TRBD1 identical over 8 bases. Germline loops: CDR1 MNHEY, CDR2 SMNVEV (reference sequence). The ends lost 2 bases at V and 7 bases at J; junction bases unmatched: 9. This CDR3 is 15 amino acids long. The CDR3 nucleotides are TGTGCCAGCAGTTTACAGGGGGCAGGCCCGAGTGGCTACACCTTC. Translating gives CASSLQGAGPSGYTF.

This chain connects TRBV5-1 to TRBJ2-3; the D is unclear. CDR1 is SGHRS and CDR2 is YFSETQ in the germline V gene. V shed 4 bases and J shed 0 bases, with 9 bases lying between them. The CDR3 runs 14 residues. CDR3 sequence reads: CASSLSESTDTQYF. The CDR3, as DNA: TGCGCCAGCAGCCTGAGTGAGAGCACAGATACGCAGTATTTT.

The CDR3 spells CASTLDWSNEQFF. DNA of the CDR3: TGTGCCAGCACCCTCGACTGGTCCAATGAGCAGTTCTTC. The chain joins TRBV6-1 to TRBJ2-1; D not resolved. V lost 7 bases to trimming and J lost 6 bases, with 13 bases between them. From germline, CDR1 is MNHNS and CDR2 SASEGT. This CDR3 spans 13 amino acids.

V is TRBV9 and J is TRBJ2-3; maybe TRBD2 (5 bases). Germline CDR1 is SGDLS and CDR2 is YYNGEE. This CDR3 region has 13 residues. V lost 4 bases and J 5 bases, leaving 11 bases between the germline ends. This CDR3 reads CASSPRGLDTQYF. CDR3 coding DNA: TGTGCCAGCAGCCCCCGGGGTCTAGATACGCAGTATTTT. The full variable domain, its missing parts supplied by reference TRBV9 and TRBJ2-3, is DSGVTQTPKHLITATGQRVTLRCSPRSGDLSVYWYQQSLDQGLQFLIQYYNGEERAKGNILERFSAQQFPDLHSELNLSSLELGDSALYFCASSPRGLDTQYFGPGTRLTVL.

The chain carries TRBV11-2 and TRBJ1-3; D is possibly TRBD1 (6 bases). Trimming left V 8 bases short and J 0 bases short, with 14 bases between. The CDR3 runs to 15 residues. Germline V gene data show CDR1 as SGHAT and CDR2 as FQNNGV. CDR3 nucleotides: TGTGCCAGCTGTCCCGGGACAACCTCTGGAAACACCATATATTTT. Encoded protein: CASCPGTTSGNTIYF.

This chain joins TRBV4-3 and TRBJ2-5; TRBD1 might be the D (6 bases). Between the trimmed V and J ends, which lost 5 bases and 5 bases, there was a span of 18 bases. This CDR3 has 15 amino acids. Germline V gives CDR1 LGHNA, CDR2 YSLEER. CDR3 amino acids: CASSATGRLGETQYF. The CDR3 coding sequence is TGCGCCAGCAGCGCCACAGGGCGGCTCGGCGAGACCCAGTACTTC.

This clone was counted once. V and J are TRBV29-1 and TRBJ2-1, with 7 bases identical to TRBD2. J was trimmed by 13 bases and V by 4 bases; bases with no gene match: 7. CDR3 length: 11 residues. Germline assignment: CDR1 SQVTM and CDR2 ANQGSEA. The CDR3 is CSVGGGRVQFF. The CDR3 nucleotides read TGCAGCGTTGGGGGGGGACGAGTACAGTTCTTC.

The V call is TRBV4-2, the J call TRBJ2-7, with 9 nucleotides matching TRBD1. Germline V lookup: CDR1 LGHNA, CDR2 YNFKEQ. There are 16 residues in the CDR3. Trimming cost V 0 bases and J 7 bases; bases outside gene matches: 10. The CDR3 loop is CASSQEETGGTWEQYF. The CDR3 DNA reads TGTGCCAGCAGCCAAGAAGAGACAGGGGGGACATGGGAGCAGTACTTC.

The chain has TRBV30 and TRBJ2-3; possible D gene TRBD2, 6 bases. V was clipped by 3 bases and J by 6 bases, with 16 bases between them. This CDR3 has 14 amino acids. Germline V gene data show CDR1 as GTSNPN and CDR2 as SVGIG (reference sequence). The CDR3 spells CAWSGTSFDDTQYF. The CDR3 DNA reads as TGTGCCTGGAGCGGGACTTCTTTTGACGATACGCAGTATTTT.

The chain is built from TRBV19 and TRBJ1-1; a possible D gene is TRBD1 (6 bases). The V gene's germline CDR1 is LNHDA and CDR2 SQIVND (reference sequence). CDR3 length equals 14 residues. V was clipped by 5 bases and J by 1 base, with 11 bases between them. CDR3 nucleotides: TGTGCCAGTAGTCTGACGGGACAGAACACTGAAGCTTTCTTT. This sequence encodes CASSLTGQNTEAFF.

The chain joins TRBV5-4 to TRBJ2-7, with D possibly TRBD1 on 6 matching bases. V lost 1 base, J lost 3 bases, and 11 bases lay in between. This CDR3 contains 14 residues. Germline CDR1 SGHNT, CDR2 YYREEE (reference sequence). CDR3 region: CASSLSGQFYEQYF. CDR3 nucleotides: TGTGCCAGCAGCTTGTCAGGACAGTTCTACGAGCAGTACTTC.

This chain links TRBV7-2 with TRBJ2-7, with 9 bases lining up with TRBD2. Germline lookup yields CDR1 SGHTA and CDR2 FQGNSA. V shed 3 bases and J 3 bases; nucleotides not matched to a gene: 15. This CDR3 is built from 18 residues. Written as DNA, the CDR3 is TGTGCCAGCAGCTTGGTAGTTGGACCTAGCGGGAAGAACTACGAGCAGTACTTC. Its protein is CASSLVVGPSGKNYEQYF.